This T cell receptor beta chain was sequenced during a study of blood T cell repertoires in COVID-19 (dated by TCRdb to about 2020). General notes on the study: Collaborator samples came from the United States, Italy and Spain and covered acute and convalescent phases of COVID-19. Where available, HLA class I and class II types were taken from metadata supplied by the sample provider and were not determined by assay-based typing. The repertoires were made available in a free public database intended to serve as a resource for research on the immune response to SARS-CoV-2. The prospective study material was composed of cDNA or gDNA derived from T cells, B-cell-depleted T cells, or PBMCs. Deeply sampled blood TCRbeta repertoires from subjects exposed to, actively infected with, or recovered from COVID-19 were included in the dataset. The sample metadata nearly always contained a de-identified subject ID, COVID-19 status, age in years and sex. The samples were drawn from the first 160 participants of the ongoing ImmuneRACE study and from 1,254 subjects provided by 6 global collaborators.

The collaborating institutions used their own protocols to collect whole blood in K2EDTA tubes. For TCRbeta analysis, collaborator samples were shipped as frozen whole blood, as isolated PBMCs, or as DNA extracted from either sample type. TCRbeta CDR3 regions were amplified from genomic DNA by means of the immunoSEQ Assay, a bias-controlled multiplex PCR. The authors' pipeline ran thus. The number of nucleated cells in each sample was estimated from the amplification of reference gene primers within the assay. To quantify the absolute abundance of each unique TCRbeta CDR3 rearrangement, sequence reads were collapsed and filtered. For each sample, productive Simpson clonality was calculated as the square root of Simpson's diversity index over productive rearrangements. TCRdb re-hosts the immuneACCESS table, in-frame sequences only. Its copies lack some clones; in the studies checked, an unresolved V gene accounts for under half of them, and the cause for the rest is not known. V and J calls and clone size follow that table, whereas D and trimming were derived from the DNA. This sample comprises about 180,000 clones, around 80% of them detected only once. 6% to 7.5% of the sample lies in the top ten.

The CDR3 measures 14 amino acids from cysteine to phenylalanine. Only CDR3 DNA remains: 42 bases, in frame from the first base. CDR1 and CDR2 are read off the germline V gene as SGHTA and FQGNSA. V ends up 5 bases short and J 12 bases short, with an unmatched junction base count of 12. Comment on this clone: Its antigen is still unknown. No base quality information exists; no much larger clone differs at one position.

The full study reports these points: The quantity of clinical and demographic metadata differed by source and by participant and was supplied without curation.

This chain is built from TRBV7-2 and TRBJ1-4, with TRBD1 matching 7 junction bases. The sequenced sample was peripheral blood. This TCR derives from a man between 65 and 85 years old with active or convalescent COVID-19. The nucleotides are TGTGCCAGCAGCCCCCAGCAGGGGGTCCAGGAACTGTTTTTT. Its coded protein is CASSPQQGVQELFF.